This TCR beta chain derives from a study of blood T cell repertoires in COVID-19. Across the whole study: T cells, B-cell-depleted T cells, or PBMCs provided the cDNA or gDNA that served as material.

Profiling relied on immunoSEQ multiplex PCR, and the TCRdb table lists in-frame clones only, not all of them. Among tens of thousands of clones, about 87% were seen once, and the ten largest hold about 7%. V was clipped by 2 bases and J by 0 bases, with 11 bases between them. CDR1 is SGHVS, CDR2 FNYEAQ, per germline. The CDR3 is 17 amino acids. The sequenced sample was peripheral blood. The TCR originated in a man aged 55-75 years with active or convalescent COVID-19. V and J are TRBV7-6 and TRBJ2-6, with TRBD1 as a possible D gene (6 bases). The CDR3 is CASSLQGPGSGANVLTF. Written as DNA, the CDR3 is TGTGCCAGCAGCTTACAGGGGCCAGGCTCTGGGGCCAACGTCCTGACTTTC.